These 27 T cell receptor beta chains were sequenced from one sample in a study of blood T cell repertoires in COVID-19. Data came from immunoSEQ multiplex PCR; TCRdb stores just in-frame clones and leaves some out. The table lists about 85,000 clones, about 80% of them singletons. Sequenced input: peripheral blood. Source of these receptors: a man in his fifties or sixties with acute or convalescent COVID-19.

This chain uses TRBV10-3 with TRBJ2-2; possibly TRBD1 for D (6 bases). Trimming shortened V by 2 bases and J by 4 bases, and 11 bases separated the two germline ends. Germline lookup yields CDR1 ENHRY and CDR2 SYGVKD. This CDR3 region has 15 residues. The CDR3 loop is CAISETQGLTGELFF. DNA of the CDR3: TGTGCCATCAGTGAGACACAGGGTCTCACCGGGGAGCTGTTTTTT.

The CDR3 DNA follows: TGTGCCACCAGTGATAAGGGGGCCAATGAGCAGTTCTTC. This encodes CATSDKGANEQFF. V and J are TRBV24-1 and TRBJ2-1; 7 bases are a match to TRBD1. Germline V gene sequence: CDR1 KGHDR, CDR2 SFDVKD. CDR3 length equals 13 residues. The trim removed 3 bases at V and 6 bases at J, leaving 1 base unmatched.

The chain is built from TRBV7-8 and TRBJ2-5; weak D call: TRBD1 (6 bases). Germline lookup yields CDR1 SGHVS and CDR2 FQNEAQ. Between the trimmed V and J ends, which lost 5 bases and 4 bases, there was a span of 14 bases. The CDR3 extends over 14 amino acids. In DNA, the CDR3 is TGTGCCAGCAGCCCTACAGGGCGAGGAGAGACCCAGTACTTC. Its translation is CASSPTGRGETQYF.

The chain employs TRBV11-2 and TRBJ1-1; D is ambiguous. Per germline, CDR1 SGHAT and CDR2 FQNNGV. There are 13 residues in the CDR3. The V and J ends lost 4 bases and 4 bases respectively, with 10 bases between them. As DNA, the CDR3 is TGTGCCAGCAGCTCCCCCAGTGCCACTGAAGCTTTCTTT. Its protein product is CASSSPSATEAFF. Full variable domain (rest looked up from reference TRBV11-2 and TRBJ1-1): EAGVAQSPRYKIIEKRQSVAFWCNPISGHATLYWYQQILGQGPKLLIQFQNNGVVDDSQLPKDRFSAERLKGVDSTLKIQPAKLEDSAVYLCASSSPSATEAFFGQGTRLTVV.

This clone was seen a handful of times. The chain combines TRBV5-1 with TRBJ2-2; D possibly corresponds to TRBD2 (6 bases). This CDR3 spans 15 amino acids. The V end was cut by 0 bases, the J end by 5 bases, with 11 bases between. Germline V CDR1 and CDR2: SGHRS, YFSETQ. The CDR3 region has the DNA TGCGCCAGCAGCTTGGTCGGGGGTGGAACCGGGGAGCTGTTTTTT. It specifies CASSLVGGGTGELFF.

This clone occurred a few times. This chain uses TRBV11-3 with TRBJ1-1, with D perhaps TRBD1 (5 bases). Germline-derived CDR1 and CDR2 are SGHNT and YENEEA. The length of the CDR3 is 13 residues. V shed 5 bases and J shed 5 bases, with 12 bases lying between them. CDR3 DNA sequence: TGTGCCAGCAGCCTTACTCAGGGAACTGAAGCTTTCTTT. It yields the protein CASSLTQGTEAFF.

This chain joins TRBV6-6 and TRBJ1-5, with unresolved D. In germline, CDR1 is MNHNY, CDR2 SVGAGI (reference sequence). This CDR3 is built from 13 residues. V gave up 3 bases and J gave up 8 bases, with 11 bases separating them. CDR3 region: CASSYTVPEPQHF. In DNA, the CDR3 is TGTGCCAGCAGTTATACAGTCCCGGAGCCCCAGCATTTT.

The V call is TRBV7-2, the J call TRBJ1-2; weak D call: TRBD1 (5 bases). The CDR3 covers 12 residues. Trimming cost V 7 bases and J 7 bases, with 13 bases left between them. Germline assignment: CDR1 SGHTA and CDR2 FQGNSA. The CDR3 nucleotides read TGTGCCAGCACCACAGGTTTGGGTGGCTACACCTTC. It encodes CASTTGLGGYTF.

CDR3 protein: CAIGRTDNKETQYF. The CDR3 DNA reads as TGTGCCATCGGGAGGACGGACAACAAAGAGACCCAGTACTTC. The rearrangement uses TRBV10-3 and TRBJ2-5; possible D gene TRBD2, 6 bases. In germline, CDR1 is ENHRY, CDR2 SYGVKD. This CDR3 has 14 residues. V was pared by 8 bases and J by 3 bases, with 16 bases between.

V is TRBV19 and J is TRBJ2-1; TRBD2 matches 12 bases. The CDR3 is 16 amino acids. Per germline, CDR1 LNHDA and CDR2 SQIVND (reference sequence). After removal of 5 bases from V and 7 bases from J, the junction contained 9 bases not matched to a gene. As DNA, the CDR3 is TGTGCCAGTAGTCCTAGCGGGGGGGCCTTTTATAATGAGCAGTTCTTC. This encodes CASSPSGGAFYNEQFF.

The chain has TRBV12-3 or TRBV12-4 and TRBJ2-1; D not resolved. Trimming took off 2 bases at V and 6 bases at J, with 8 bases between the two ends. The CDR3 consists of 13 residues. The CDR3 sequence is CASSLQTSNEQFF. DNA for the CDR3: TGTGCCAGCAGTTTACAGACTTCCAATGAGCAGTTCTTC.

In this sample, this clone turned up once. This rearrangement joins TRBV2 to TRBJ1-2, with TRBD1 as a possible D gene (6 bases). The CDR3 is made up of 18 amino acids. V shed 5 bases and J shed 1 base, with 23 bases lying between them. Looked up from germline, CDR1 is SNHLY and CDR2 is FYNNEI. CDR3 amino acids: CASSRKVGGATLNYGYTF. The CDR3 DNA follows: TGTGCCAGCAGTCGGAAAGTCGGGGGGGCTACCCTTAACTATGGCTACACCTTC.

The chain joins TRBV19 to TRBJ1-2, with TRBD1 as a possible D gene (5 bases). Germline CDR1 LNHDA, CDR2 SQIVND (reference sequence). Trimming cost V 10 bases and J 8 bases, with 14 bases left between them. The CDR3 has 11 residues. The CDR3: CATGGLGGYTF. The CDR3 nucleotides are TGTGCCACCGGGGGATTGGGAGGCTACACCTTC.

The chain is built from TRBV5-4 and TRBJ1-2, with TRBD1 as a possible D gene (5 bases). CDR1 is SGHNT and CDR2 is YYREEE in the germline V gene (reference sequence). Trimming took 3 bases from V and 2 from J, leaving 11 bases between them. This CDR3 spans 14 amino acids. The CDR3 reads CASSSDTPNYGYTF. The CDR3 DNA reads TGTGCCAGCAGCTCGGACACCCCAAACTATGGCTACACCTTC.

This chain uses TRBV7-2 with TRBJ1-3, with D tentatively TRBD1 (6 bases). Germline V gives CDR1 SGHTA, CDR2 FQGNSA. The germline V and J ends were trimmed by 4 bases and 0 bases, with 13 bases remaining between them. This CDR3 has 16 residues. CDR3 loop: CASSSRTAASGNTIYF. In DNA, the CDR3 is TGTGCCAGCAGCTCAAGGACAGCGGCCTCTGGAAACACCATATATTTT.

The genes are TRBV28 and TRBJ1-5; D remains ambiguous. The V and J ends lost 2 bases and 1 base respectively, with 9 bases between them. The CDR3 length is 15 residues. Germline V gives CDR1 MDHEN, CDR2 SYDVKM. The DNA for the CDR3 is TGTGCCAGCAGTTTACGGGGAGTCAGCAATCAGCCCCAGCATTTT. Translation: CASSLRGVSNQPQHF.

The CDR3 DNA sequence: TGTGCCAGCAGCAAAGTAGACAGCACCTCCCCGTCCTCTAATGAAAAACTGTTTTTT. This translates into CASSKVDSTSPSSNEKLFF. J is TRBJ1-4 and V is TRBV21-1; TRBD1 reflects the table's D call only, with no check against the DNA. TRBV21-1 is labeled a pseudogene. This CDR3 contains 19 residues.

This clone has only one observation. This rearrangement joins TRBV9 to TRBJ1-6; D is uncertain. CDR1 and CDR2 from the germline V gene are SGDLS and YYNGEE. The V end was cut by 3 bases, the J end by 8 bases, with 15 bases between. The length of the CDR3 is 15 residues. This chain's CDR3 is CASSGSNREDSPLHF. CDR3 DNA: TGTGCCAGCAGCGGATCAAATCGGGAGGATTCACCCCTCCACTTT.

This clone was recorded once. The gene calls are TRBV5-6 and TRBJ2-7, with a weak D call TRBD1 (6 bases). The CDR3 sequence is 14 residues long. V was trimmed by 4 bases and J by 3 bases, leaving 14 bases between them. Per germline, CDR1 SGHDT and CDR2 YYEEEE. The DNA of the CDR3 is TGTGCCAGCAGCGGGGAACAGGGTAGCTACGAGCAGTACTTC. Translating gives CASSGEQGSYEQYF.

The chain is built from TRBV19 and TRBJ2-3, with TRBD1 identical over 8 bases. Germline lookup yields CDR1 LNHDA and CDR2 SQIVND (reference sequence). The J segment lost 5 bases and the V segment lost 1 base, leaving 5 bases of the junction unmatched. This CDR3 region has 15 residues. The CDR3 loop is CASSIGQGARDTQYF. CDR3 DNA sequence: TGTGCCAGTAGTATAGGGCAGGGGGCTAGAGATACGCAGTATTTT.

This chain links TRBV7-6 with TRBJ1-2; 10 nucleotides line up with TRBD1. J lost 7 bases, V lost 1 base, and 6 bases had no gene match. Germline CDR1 SGHVS, CDR2 FNYEAQ. This CDR3 contains 15 residues. The DNA for the CDR3 is TGTGCCAGCAGCTTAGGGGACAGGGGATTTAGTGGCTACACCTTC. Translated: CASSLGDRGFSGYTF.

This chain connects TRBV24-1 to TRBJ2-1; tentatively, D is TRBD2 (6 bases). The CDR3 runs to 16 residues. V lost 5 bases to trimming and J lost 1 base, with 14 bases between them. Germline V gives CDR1 KGHDR, CDR2 SFDVKD. The CDR3 loop is CATSGTLAESYNEQFF. The CDR3 region has the DNA TGTGCCACCAGTGGCACTTTAGCGGAGTCCTACAATGAGCAGTTCTTC.

The chain is built from TRBV3-1 (or the pseudogene TRBV3-2) and TRBJ1-3; no reliable D call. Germline CDR1 reads LGHDT; CDR2 reads YNNKEL (reference sequence). The V gene lost 0 bases and the J gene lost 1 base, with 13 bases spanning the gap. CDR3 length equals 17 residues. The CDR3, as DNA: TGTGCCAGCAGCCAAGATCGAAATAGTTTTTCTGGAAACACCATATATTTT. This translates into CASSQDRNSFSGNTIYF.

The CDR3 nucleotides are TGTGCCAGCAGTGACGTCCCGGGACTAGCGGGGGGGCCGGGTGGTGAGCAGTTCTTC. Protein product: CASSDVPGLAGGPGGEQFF. The chain links TRBV3-1 (or the pseudogene TRBV3-2) to TRBJ2-1, with 16 bases lining up with TRBD2. CDR3 length: 19 residues. Germline loops: CDR1 LGHDT, CDR2 YNNKEL (reference sequence). V dropped 6 bases and J dropped 9; count of bases not matched to a gene: 17.

This chain uses TRBV7-9 with TRBJ1-2; the D is unclear. This CDR3 is built from 13 residues. V was pared by 6 bases and J by 2 bases, with 10 bases between. Germline CDR1 reads SEHNR; CDR2 reads FQNEAQ (reference sequence). CDR3: CASRTGKNYGYTF. As DNA, the CDR3 is TGTGCCAGCAGGACCGGGAAGAACTATGGCTACACCTTC.

The chain uses TRBV7-8 and TRBJ2-5; the match to TRBD2 covers 11 bases. The CDR3 totals 16 residues. Germline assignment: CDR1 SGHVS and CDR2 FQNEAQ. Trimming at V came to 3 bases and at J to 2 bases, leaving 5 bases not matched to a gene. DNA of the CDR3: TGTGCCAGCAGCTTGGGACTAGCGGAGCGACAAGAGACCCAGTACTTC. It codes for CASSLGLAERQETQYF.

The rearrangement uses TRBV6-6 and TRBJ1-1; TRBD1 might be the D (6 bases). With 6 bases removed from V and 2 bases from J, the gap between germline ends came to 16 bases. Germline CDR1 and CDR2: MNHNY and SVGAGI (reference sequence). CDR3 length equals 15 residues. The CDR3 region has the DNA TGTGCCAGCAGCTCCAGGACAGCTTATAACACTGAAGCTTTCTTT. It is translated as CASSSRTAYNTEAFF.